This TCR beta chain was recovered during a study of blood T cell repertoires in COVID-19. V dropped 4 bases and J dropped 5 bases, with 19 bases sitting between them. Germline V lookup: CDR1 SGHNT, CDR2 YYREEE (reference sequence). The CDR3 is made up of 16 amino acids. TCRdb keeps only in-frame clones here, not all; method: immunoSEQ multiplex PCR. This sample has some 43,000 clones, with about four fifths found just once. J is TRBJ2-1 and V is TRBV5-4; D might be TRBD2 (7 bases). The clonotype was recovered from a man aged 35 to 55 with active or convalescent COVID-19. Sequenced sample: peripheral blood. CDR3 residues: CASSVGGRGPDNEQFF. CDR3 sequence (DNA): TGTGCCAGCAGCGTGGGGGGGCGCGGGCCGGACAATGAGCAGTTCTTC. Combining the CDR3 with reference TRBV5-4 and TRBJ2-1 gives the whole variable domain ETGVTQSPTHLIKTRGQQVTLRCSSQSGHNTVSWYQQALGQGPQFIFQYYREEENGRGNFPPRFSGLQFPNYSSELNVNALELDDSALYLCASSVGGRGPDNEQFFGPGTRLTVL.